A selection of T cell receptor beta chains follows, all from one sample in a study of shared clonotypes between healthy human individuals. This table comes from immunoSEQ multiplex PCR, and its TCRdb copy is limited to in-frame clones, with some not included. The table records 1,400,000 or so clones, approximately 98.5% of them present only once. Specimen: naive CD4+ T cells sorted from blood. All receptors derive from a man aged 25-45 years in good health. Each CDR3 is given with its conserved first and last residue. The D gene is left open where the match is weak. Expanded clones get a size class; other rows say once, few or many, or leave the size out.

TRBD1 TRBJ1-5 TRBV5-1 NA 16 CASSPNQGEGGQPQHF TGCGCCAGCAGCCCAAACCAGGGGGAAGGGGGTCAGCCCCAGCATTTT
NA TRBJ2-2 TRBV5-1 NA 14 CASSPGLLTGELFF TGCGCCAGCAGCCCGGGACTTCTCACCGGGGAGCTGTTTTTT
TRBD1 TRBJ2-7 TRBV27 few 14 CASSSHGQGYEQYF TGTGCCAGCAGCTCACACGGACAGGGGTACGAGCAGTACTTC
NA TRBJ2-1 TRBV9 NA 14 CASSVISPSTEQFF TGTGCCAGCAGCGTTATTAGCCCAAGCACTGAGCAGTTCTTC
NA TRBJ2-1 TRBV7-9 NA 15 CASSQSFTTLNEQFF TGTGCCAGCAGCCAATCCTTCACGACTCTCAATGAGCAGTTCTTC
NA TRBJ2-1 TRBV29-1 NA 13 CSVEGRPYNEQFF TGCAGCGTTGAAGGGCGACCCTACAATGAGCAGTTCTTC
TRBD2 TRBJ2-7 TRBV5-1 NA 14 CASSLAGRAGEQYF TGCGCCAGCAGCTTGGCCGGGAGGGCCGGCGAGCAGTACTTC
NA TRBJ2-7 TRBV18 NA 14 CASSPMGPTYEQYF TGTGCCAGCTCACCAATGGGACCGACCTACGAGCAGTACTTC
NA TRBJ2-3 TRBV5-6 NA 13 CASSLLGTDTQYF TGTGCCAGCAGCTTGCTAGGCACAGATACGCAGTATTTT
NA TRBJ2-7 TRBV28 NA 16 CASSLIRVPPVHEQYF TGTGCCAGCAGTTTAATACGGGTGCCCCCGGTCCACGAGCAGTACTTC
NA TRBJ2-1 TRBV7-7 NA 13 CASSARGYNEQFF TGTGCCAGCAGCGCGAGAGGGTACAATGAGCAGTTCTTC
TRBD2 TRBJ2-1 TRBV9 NA 16 CASSVALLAGGNEQFF TGTGCCAGCAGCGTAGCCCTCCTAGCGGGAGGGAATGAGCAGTTCTTC
TRBD2 TRBJ2-7 TRBV10-1 NA 12 CASSSGIYEQYF TGCGCCAGTTCTAGCGGGATTTACGAGCAGTACTTC
NA TRBJ2-1 TRBV7-6 NA 13 CASSPPTANEQFF TGTGCCAGCAGCCCCCCGACAGCAAATGAGCAGTTCTTC
NA TRBJ2-1 TRBV5-1 NA 17 CASSLLGTLLKSNEQFF TGCGCCAGCAGCTTGTTGGGGACTCTCCTCAAGTCCAATGAGCAGTTCTTC
TRBD2 TRBJ2-7 TRBV2 NA 16 CASSGRTSGSSYEQYF TGTGCCAGCAGTGGGAGGACTAGCGGGAGCTCCTACGAGCAGTACTTC
NA TRBJ1-1 TRBV5-1 NA 14 CASSKGPTNTEAFF TGCGCCAGCAGCAAGGGACCGACGAACACTGAAGCTTTCTTT
NA TRBJ2-3 TRBV7-9 NA 14 CASSTRELSDTQYF TGTGCCAGCAGCACAAGGGAACTATCAGATACGCAGTATTTT
NA TRBJ2-1 TRBV2 NA 16 CASSEARLPWGNEQFF TGTGCCAGCAGTGAAGCAAGGTTACCCTGGGGGAATGAGCAGTTCTTC
TRBD1 TRBJ1-2 TRBV5-1 NA 15 CASSLELTGVYGYTF TGCGCCAGCAGCTTGGAGCTTACAGGGGTGTATGGCTACACCTTC
TRBD2 TRBJ2-2 TRBV6-4 NA 16 CATSHFFSGTTGELFF TGTGCCACTTCCCATTTCTTTAGCGGGACCACCGGGGAGCTGTTTTTT
NA TRBJ2-1 TRBV10-1 NA 11 CASSGDGEQFF TGCGCCAGCAGTGGCGATGGCGAGCAGTTCTTC
NA TRBJ2-7 TRBV28 NA 14 CASIHGGSSYEQYF TGTGCCAGCATACACGGCGGTTCCTCCTACGAGCAGTACTTC
TRBD2 TRBJ2-1 TRBV19 NA 16 CASSILRGSLYNEQFF TGTGCCAGTAGTATCCTTCGCGGGAGTCTTTACAATGAGCAGTTCTTC
NA TRBJ2-4 TRBV5-6 once 14 CASSLGGPENIQYF TGTGCCAGCAGCTTGGGGGGCCCCGAAAACATTCAGTACTTC
NA TRBJ1-2 TRBV7-9 NA 15 CASSAPGVPNYGYTF TGTGCCAGCAGCGCACCAGGGGTACCCAACTATGGCTACACCTTC
NA TRBJ1-1 TRBV27 NA 11 CAIVSGSRAFF TGTGCCATCGTATCAGGGAGCCGAGCTTTCTTT
NA TRBJ2-3 TRBV6-5 NA 11 CASTTSDTQYF TGTGCCAGCACCACCTCAGATACGCAGTATTTT
NA TRBJ2-1 TRBV29-1 NA 14 CSVGGRVNYNEQFF TGCAGCGTTGGGGGCAGGGTAAACTACAATGAGCAGTTCTTC
TRBD1 TRBJ2-7 TRBV9 NA 15 CASSVGTGARDEQYF TGTGCCAGCAGCGTGGGGACAGGGGCTCGGGACGAGCAGTACTTC
NA TRBJ1-5 TRBV7-8 NA 17 CASSRTLLGGLNQPQHF TGTGCCAGCAGCCGCACCCTTCTAGGGGGGCTCAATCAGCCCCAGCATTTT
NA TRBJ2-7 TRBV20-1 NA 10 CSAQDYEQYF TGCAGTGCCCAGGATTACGAGCAGTACTTC
NA TRBJ2-2 TRBV7-2 NA 14 CASSPGQNTGELFF TGTGCCAGCAGCCCCGGACAGAACACCGGGGAGCTGTTTTTT
TRBD1 TRBJ2-3 TRBV7-3 NA 13 CASSTDRADTQYF TGTGCCAGCAGCACGGACAGGGCTGATACGCAGTATTTT
NA TRBJ2-3 TRBV7-9 NA 13 CASSLNSADTQYF TGTGCCAGCAGCCTAAACTCCGCAGATACGCAGTATTTT
NA TRBJ2-7 TRBV25-1 NA 15 CASVGGGPFLDEQYF TGTGCCAGCGTTGGGGGGGGCCCCTTTTTGGACGAGCAGTACTTC
TRBD1 TRBJ2-5 TRBV6-1 NA 15 CASSKRTGEMETQYF TGTGCCAGCAGTAAGAGGACAGGGGAAATGGAGACCCAGTACTTC
TRBD2 TRBJ2-3 TRBV5-1 NA 15 CASSGTSVSTDTQYF TGCGCCAGCAGCGGCACTAGCGTTAGCACAGATACGCAGTATTTT
NA TRBJ1-5 TRBV19 NA 15 CASSNRLIGNQPQHF TGTGCCAGTAGTAACAGGTTAATAGGCAATCAGCCCCAGCATTTT
NA TRBJ2-6 TRBV28 NA 15 CASSLIRSGANVLTF TGTGCCAGCAGTTTAATCAGGTCTGGGGCCAACGTCCTGACTTTC
TRBD2 TRBJ2-3 TRBV9 NA 16 CASSVEAGGSTDTQYF TGTGCCAGCAGCGTAGAGGCGGGAGGCAGCACAGATACGCAGTATTTT
NA TRBJ1-1 TRBV5-1 NA 15 CASSPRDPGNTEAFF TGCGCCAGCAGCCCGCGGGACCCAGGGAACACTGAAGCTTTCTTT
NA TRBJ1-2 TRBV15 NA 16 CATSPTGDRTNYGYTF TGTGCCACCAGCCCGACTGGGGACCGTACAAACTATGGCTACACCTTC
TRBD2 TRBJ2-1 TRBV5-1 once 15 CASSSPGLADNEQFF TGCGCCAGCAGCTCTCCGGGACTAGCGGACAATGAGCAGTTCTTC
NA TRBJ2-3 TRBV10-2 NA 13 CASSVASTDTQYF TGCGCCAGCAGTGTGGCAAGCACAGATACGCAGTATTTT